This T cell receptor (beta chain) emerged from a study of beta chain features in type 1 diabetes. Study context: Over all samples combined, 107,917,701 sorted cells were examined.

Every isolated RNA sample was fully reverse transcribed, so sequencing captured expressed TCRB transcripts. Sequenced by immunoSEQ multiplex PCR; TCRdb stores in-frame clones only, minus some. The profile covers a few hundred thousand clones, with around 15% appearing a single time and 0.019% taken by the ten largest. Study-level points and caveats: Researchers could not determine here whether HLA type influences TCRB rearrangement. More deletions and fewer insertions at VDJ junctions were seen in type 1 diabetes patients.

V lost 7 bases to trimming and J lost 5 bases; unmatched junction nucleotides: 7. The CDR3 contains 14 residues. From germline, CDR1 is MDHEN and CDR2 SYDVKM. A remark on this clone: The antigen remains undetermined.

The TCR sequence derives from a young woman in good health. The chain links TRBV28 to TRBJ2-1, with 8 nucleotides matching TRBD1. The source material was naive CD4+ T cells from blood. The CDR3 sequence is CASKTGTGHNEQFF. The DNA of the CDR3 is TGTGCCAGCAAGACCGGGACAGGTCACAATGAGCAGTTCTTC.